This T cell receptor beta chain originates from a study of blood T cell repertoires in COVID-19. Study information: Some COVID-19 samples were acute and others convalescent; all came from the United States, Italy and Spain. From T cells, B-cell-depleted T cells, or PBMCs came the material, which was cDNA or gDNA.

Per the study methods: Reference gene primer amplification gave estimated nucleated cell counts. Assay: immunoSEQ multiplex PCR; the TCRdb copy retains only in-frame clones and omits some. V, J and clone size derive from that table, while D and trimming were established from the DNA sequence. The sample carries about 27,000 clones, over 80% recorded once. Germline V gene lookup returns CDR1 SGDLS and CDR2 YYNGEE. The CDR3 has 13 residues. Trimming cost V 1 base and J 6 bases, with 10 bases left between them. What was sequenced was peripheral blood. This clonotype originated in a human donor in a cohort sampled during active COVID-19. The chain joins TRBV9 to TRBJ1-2; the D gene is possibly TRBD1 (6 bases). The CDR3 DNA follows: TGTGCCAGCAGCGTATCAGGGGAGAATGGCTACACCTTC. Its protein product is CASSVSGENGYTF.